A selection of T cell receptor beta chains follows, all from one sample in a study of memory CD4+ T cells and cytomegalovirus serostatus. Here immunoSEQ multiplex PCR was the method, and the copy in TCRdb shows in-frame clones only, minus some. The repertoire consists of 70,000 to 90,000 clones, with 75% to 85% occurring once and the leading ten covering about 2.5%. The sample was memory CD4+ T cells from blood. These receptors were taken from an adult in good health and CMV-seropositive. The CDR3 runs from the conserved cysteine through the conserved F or W. D genes are given only for firm matches. Some rows mark clone size as missing; the rest say once, few, many or name a class of expanded clone.

V gene	CDR3 length	J gene	clone size	D gene	CDR3 DNA	CDR3 protein
TRBV7-6	14	TRBJ2-1	.	TRBD2	TGTGCCAGCAGCGGTCTGAGCGGGAGGAGTGAGCAGTTCTTC	CASSGLSGRSEQFF
TRBV20-1	11	TRBJ1-3	.	.	TGCAGTACTACGTTGAGAAACACCATATATTTT	CSTTLRNTIYF
TRBV15	13	TRBJ1-1	.	.	TGTGCCACCAGCAGAGATGTGGTTTCTGAAGCTTTCTTT	CATSRDVVSEAFF
TRBV7-9	12	TRBJ1-1	.	.	TGTGCCAGCAGCTACACAGGGCTAGGTCCCTTCTTT	CASSYTGLGPFF
TRBV18	16	TRBJ2-3	once	TRBD2	TGTGCCAGCTCACCCCGGGAGGGCCTTAGCACAGATACGCAGTATTTT	CASSPREGLSTDTQYF
TRBV18	14	TRBJ1-5	.	.	TGTGCCAGCTCAACTTCCCCTGGCAATCAGCCCCAGCATTTT	CASSTSPGNQPQHF
TRBV9	15	TRBJ1-2	few	TRBD1	TGTGCCAGCAGCTTGACGGACAGGGAGGCCTATGGCTACACCTTC	CASSLTDREAYGYTF
TRBV18	15	TRBJ2-3	.	TRBD1	TGTGCCAGCTCAGGGGACAGGGCACGCACAGATACGCAGTATTTT	CASSGDRARTDTQYF
TRBV6-1	15	TRBJ1-2	.	TRBD1	TGTGCCAGCAGTGAATGGGGTGACAGGGGAGGGGGCTACACCTTC	CASSEWGDRGGGYTF
TRBV28	14	TRBJ2-7	few	.	TGTGCCAGCAGTTTATACGGTGATCATAACGAGCAGTACTTC	CASSLYGDHNEQYF
TRBV6-5	15	TRBJ2-3	.	TRBD2	TGTGCCAGCTCCACCGGGGCTAGCGGGAGAGATACGCAGTATTTT	CASSTGASGRDTQYF
TRBV20-1	10	TRBJ2-1	.	.	TGCAGTGCTAGTCTTGGATGGCAGTTCTTC	CSASLGWQFF
TRBV5-1	15	TRBJ1-1	few	.	TGCGCCAGCAGCCCCACGGACCGAATGAACACTGAAGCTTTCTTT	CASSPTDRMNTEAFF
TRBV7-2	13	TRBJ1-5	.	.	TGTGCCAGCAGCCGCGCTAGCAATCAGCCCCAGCATTTT	CASSRASNQPQHF
TRBV28	14	TRBJ1-3	.	.	TGTGCCAGCAGTACAATCGACAGGGGAAACACCATATATTTT	CASSTIDRGNTIYF
TRBV19	13	TRBJ1-1	.	TRBD1	TGTGCCAGTAGGGACAGGGGAGGCACTGAAGCTTTCTTT	CASRDRGGTEAFF
TRBV7-6	16	TRBJ2-1	once	TRBD2	TGTGCCAGCAGCTCCGGACTAGGAGGAATTAGCAATGAGCAGTTCTTC	CASSSGLGGISNEQFF
TRBV7-6	15	TRBJ1-2	.	TRBD1	TGTGCCAGCAGCCCCGGAGGGGGCGCGAACTATGGCTACACCTTC	CASSPGGGANYGYTF
TRBV10-1	13	TRBJ2-2	.	.	TGCGCCAGCAGTGGAATGCGCACCGGGGAGCTGTTTTTT	CASSGMRTGELFF
TRBV7-2	16	TRBJ2-3	.	TRBD2	TGTGCCAGCAGCTTCACTAGCGGGGGCTCCTCAGATACGCAGTATTTT	CASSFTSGGSSDTQYF
TRBV28	14	TRBJ2-3	.	.	TGTGCCAGCAGCCCGGGACTCCCCACAGATACGCAGTATTTT	CASSPGLPTDTQYF
TRBV6-5	13	TRBJ1-1	few	.	TGTGCCAGCAGTAGAAGTATGAACACTGAAGCTTTCTTT	CASSRSMNTEAFF
TRBV2	15	TRBJ2-2	once	TRBD2	TGTGCCAGCACCTCCACTAGCGGGAACACCGGGGAGCTGTTTTTT	CASTSTSGNTGELFF
TRBV19	15	TRBJ1-4	few	.	TGTGCCAGTAGTAGTCAGGGGCTCTTTGAGGAAAAACTGTTTTTT	CASSSQGLFEEKLFF
TRBV19	13	TRBJ1-6	.	.	TGTGCCAGTAGACCCGGACAGTATTCACCCCTCCACTTT	CASRPGQYSPLHF
TRBV30	13	TRBJ1-1	.	TRBD1	TGTGCCTGGAGGGGACAGAGGAACACTGAAGCTTTCTTT	CAWRGQRNTEAFF
TRBV5-1	14	TRBJ2-7	.	.	TGCGCCAGCAGCTTGTCCTACAGTGTAAACGAGCAGTACTTC	CASSLSYSVNEQYF
TRBV29-1	11	TRBJ1-1	.	.	TGCGGCGCTCAGGGAAACACTGAAGCTTTCTTT	CGAQGNTEAFF
TRBV5-6	15	TRBJ1-6	few	.	TGTGCCAGCAGCCCATTCGCCACTCCCGATTCACCCCTCCACTTT	CASSPFATPDSPLHF